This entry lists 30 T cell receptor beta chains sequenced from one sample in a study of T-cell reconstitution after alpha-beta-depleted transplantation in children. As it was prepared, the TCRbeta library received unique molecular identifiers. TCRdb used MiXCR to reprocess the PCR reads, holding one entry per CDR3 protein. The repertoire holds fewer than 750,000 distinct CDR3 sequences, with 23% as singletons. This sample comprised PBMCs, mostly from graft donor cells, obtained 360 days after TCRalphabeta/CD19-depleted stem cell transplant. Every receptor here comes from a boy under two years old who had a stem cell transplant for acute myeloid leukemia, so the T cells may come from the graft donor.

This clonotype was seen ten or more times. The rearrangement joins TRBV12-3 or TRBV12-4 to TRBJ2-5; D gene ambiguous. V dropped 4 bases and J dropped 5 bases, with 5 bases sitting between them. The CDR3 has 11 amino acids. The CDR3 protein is CASSSTETQYF. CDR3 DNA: TGTGCCAGCAGTTCGACGGAGACCCAGTACTTC.

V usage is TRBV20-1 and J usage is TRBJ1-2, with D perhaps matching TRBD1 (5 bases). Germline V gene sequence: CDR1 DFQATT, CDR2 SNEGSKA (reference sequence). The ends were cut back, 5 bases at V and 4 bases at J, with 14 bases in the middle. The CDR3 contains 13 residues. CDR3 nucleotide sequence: TGCAGTGCTGGGGGTCCGAGACCCTATGGCTACACCTTC. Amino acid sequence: CSAGGPRPYGYTF.

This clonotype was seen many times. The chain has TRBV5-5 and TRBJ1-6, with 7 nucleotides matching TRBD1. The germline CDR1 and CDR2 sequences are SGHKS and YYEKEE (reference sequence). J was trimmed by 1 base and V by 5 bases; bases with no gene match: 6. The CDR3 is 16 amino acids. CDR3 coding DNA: TGTGCCAGCAGATCTACAGGGGAGTCCTATAATTCACCCCTCCACTTT. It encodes CASRSTGESYNSPLHF.

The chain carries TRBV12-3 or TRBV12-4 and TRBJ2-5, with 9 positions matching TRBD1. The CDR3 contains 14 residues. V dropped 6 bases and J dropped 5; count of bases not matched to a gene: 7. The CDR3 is CASSYHRGQETQYF. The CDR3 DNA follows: TGTGCCAGCAGCTACCACAGGGGGCAGGAGACCCAGTACTTC.

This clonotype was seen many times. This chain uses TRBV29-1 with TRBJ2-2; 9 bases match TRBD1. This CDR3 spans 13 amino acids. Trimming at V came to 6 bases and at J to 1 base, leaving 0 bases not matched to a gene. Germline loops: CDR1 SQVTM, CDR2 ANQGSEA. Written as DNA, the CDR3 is TGCAGCGTGGACAGGGGGAACACCGGGGAGCTGTTTTTT. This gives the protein CSVDRGNTGELFF.

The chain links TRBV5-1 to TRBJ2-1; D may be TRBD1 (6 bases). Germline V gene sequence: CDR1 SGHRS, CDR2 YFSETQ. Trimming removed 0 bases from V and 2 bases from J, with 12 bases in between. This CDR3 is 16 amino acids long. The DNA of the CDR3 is TGCGCCAGCAGCTTGGCCCCAGGGGTGACCTACAATGAGCAGTTCTTC. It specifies CASSLAPGVTYNEQFF.

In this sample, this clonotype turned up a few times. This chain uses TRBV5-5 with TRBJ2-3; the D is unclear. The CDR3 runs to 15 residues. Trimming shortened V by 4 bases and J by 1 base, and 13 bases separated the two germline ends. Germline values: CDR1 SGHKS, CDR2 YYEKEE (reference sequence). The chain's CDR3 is CASSRDPSRTDTQYF. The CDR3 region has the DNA TGTGCCAGCAGCCGCGACCCCTCTCGCACAGATACGCAGTATTTT. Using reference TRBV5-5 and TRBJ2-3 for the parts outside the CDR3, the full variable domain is DAGVTQSPTHLIKTRGQQVTLRCSPISGHKSVSWYQQVLGQGPQFIFQYYEKEERGRGNFPDRFSARQFPNYSSELNVNALLLGDSALYLCASSRDPSRTDTQYFGPGTRLTVL.

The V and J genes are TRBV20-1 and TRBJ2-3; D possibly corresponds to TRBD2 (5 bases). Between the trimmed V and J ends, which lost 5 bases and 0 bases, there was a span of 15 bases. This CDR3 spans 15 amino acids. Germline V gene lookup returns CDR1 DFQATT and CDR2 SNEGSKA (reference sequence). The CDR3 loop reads CSAPRVAISTDTQYF. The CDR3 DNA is TGCAGTGCTCCGAGGGTAGCGATTAGCACAGATACGCAGTATTTT.

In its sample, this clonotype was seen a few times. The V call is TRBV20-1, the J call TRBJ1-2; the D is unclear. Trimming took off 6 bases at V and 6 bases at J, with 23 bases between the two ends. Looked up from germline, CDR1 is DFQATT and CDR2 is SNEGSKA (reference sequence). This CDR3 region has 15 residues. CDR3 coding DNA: TGCAGTGCCCCATTCCGTTCCGGACCGATCGATGGCTACACCTTC. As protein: CSAPFRSGPIDGYTF.

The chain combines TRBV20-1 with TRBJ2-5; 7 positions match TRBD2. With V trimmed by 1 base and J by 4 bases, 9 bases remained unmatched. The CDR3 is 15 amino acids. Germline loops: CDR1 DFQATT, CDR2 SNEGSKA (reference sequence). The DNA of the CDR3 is TGCAGTGCTAGAGTCCCCCGGGGCGGGGGAGAGACCCAGTACTTC. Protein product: CSARVPRGGGETQYF.

CDR3 amino acids: CASRPTGVGTQYF. In nucleotides, the CDR3 is TGTGCCAGCAGACCTACAGGGGTCGGTACGCAGTATTTT. The V call is TRBV7-3, the J call TRBJ2-3; 7 bases fit TRBD1. CDR1 is SGHTA and CDR2 is FQGTGA in the germline V gene. The CDR3 has 13 residues. With 6 bases clipped from V and 8 bases from J, the junction kept 8 bases outside the gene matches.

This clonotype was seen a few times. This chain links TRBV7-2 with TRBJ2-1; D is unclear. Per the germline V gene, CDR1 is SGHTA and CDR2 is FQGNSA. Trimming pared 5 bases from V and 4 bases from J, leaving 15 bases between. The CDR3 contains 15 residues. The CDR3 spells CASSPRPDLYNEQFF. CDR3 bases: TGTGCCAGCAGCCCCCGCCCAGACCTATACAATGAGCAGTTCTTC.

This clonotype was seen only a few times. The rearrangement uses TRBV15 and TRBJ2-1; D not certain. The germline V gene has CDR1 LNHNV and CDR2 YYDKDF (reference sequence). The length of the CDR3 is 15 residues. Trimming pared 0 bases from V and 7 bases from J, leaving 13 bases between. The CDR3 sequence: CATSRDAKFGNEQFF. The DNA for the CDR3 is TGTGCCACCAGCAGAGATGCAAAGTTCGGGAATGAGCAGTTCTTC.

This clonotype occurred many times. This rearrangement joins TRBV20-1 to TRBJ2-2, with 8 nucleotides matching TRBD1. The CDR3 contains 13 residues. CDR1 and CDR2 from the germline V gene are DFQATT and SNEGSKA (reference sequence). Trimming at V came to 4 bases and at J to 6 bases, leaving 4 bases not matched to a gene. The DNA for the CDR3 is TGCAGTGCTATGACGGACAGGGCCGGGGAGCTGTTTTTT. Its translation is CSAMTDRAGELFF.

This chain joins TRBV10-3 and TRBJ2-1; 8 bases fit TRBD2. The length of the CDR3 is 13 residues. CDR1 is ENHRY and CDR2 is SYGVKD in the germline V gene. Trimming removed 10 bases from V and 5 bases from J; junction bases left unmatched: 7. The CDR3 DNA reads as TGTGCCAGCCGGTCGCGGGGGGACAATGAGCAGTTCTTC. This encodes CASRSRGDNEQFF.

CDR3 sequence: CASSTSGQLNNEQFF. The CDR3 coding sequence is TGTGCCAGCAGCACCTCCGGACAGCTAAACAATGAGCAGTTCTTC. The chain links TRBV12-3 or TRBV12-4 to TRBJ2-1, with D possibly matching TRBD1 (6 bases). The germline V and J ends were trimmed by 6 bases and 5 bases, with 17 bases remaining between them. The CDR3 consists of 15 residues.

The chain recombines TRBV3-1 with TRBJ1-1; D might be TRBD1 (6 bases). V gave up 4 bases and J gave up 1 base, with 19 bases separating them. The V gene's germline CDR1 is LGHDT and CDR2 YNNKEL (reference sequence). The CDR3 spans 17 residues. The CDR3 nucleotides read TGTGCCAGCAGCCCAAGAGGGCCAGGGGAGCGGAACACTGAAGCTTTCTTT. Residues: CASSPRGPGERNTEAFF.

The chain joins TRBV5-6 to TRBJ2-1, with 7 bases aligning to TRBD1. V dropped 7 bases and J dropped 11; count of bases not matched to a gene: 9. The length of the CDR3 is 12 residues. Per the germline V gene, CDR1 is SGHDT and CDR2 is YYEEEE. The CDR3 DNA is TGTGCCAGCGGACAGGTGGAAGGACAGCAGTTCTTC. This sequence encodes CASGQVEGQQFF. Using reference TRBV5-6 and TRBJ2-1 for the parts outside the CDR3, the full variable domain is DAGVTQSPTHLIKTRGQQVTLRCSPKSGHDTVSWYQQALGQGPQFIFQYYEEEERQRGNFPDRFSGHQFPNYSSELNVNALLLGDSALYLCASGQVEGQQFFGPGTRLTVL.

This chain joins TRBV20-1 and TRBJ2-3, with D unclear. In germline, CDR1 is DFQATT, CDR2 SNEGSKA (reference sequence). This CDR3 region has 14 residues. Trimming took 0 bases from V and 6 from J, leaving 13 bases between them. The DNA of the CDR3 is TGCAGTGCTAGAGATGGAGCAGAACTCGATACGCAGTATTTT. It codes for CSARDGAELDTQYF.

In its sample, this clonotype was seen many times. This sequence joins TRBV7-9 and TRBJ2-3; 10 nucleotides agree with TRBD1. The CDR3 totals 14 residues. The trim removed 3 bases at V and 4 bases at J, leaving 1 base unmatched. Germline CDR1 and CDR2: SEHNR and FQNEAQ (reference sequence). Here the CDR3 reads CASSFGTGADTQYF. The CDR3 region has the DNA TGTGCCAGCAGCTTCGGGACAGGGGCAGATACGCAGTATTTT.

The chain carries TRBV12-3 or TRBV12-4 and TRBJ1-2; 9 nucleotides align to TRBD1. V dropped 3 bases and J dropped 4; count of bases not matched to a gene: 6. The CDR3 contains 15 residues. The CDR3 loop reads CASSFETGGPYGYTF. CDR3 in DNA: TGTGCCAGCAGTTTCGAGACAGGGGGTCCCTATGGCTACACCTTC.

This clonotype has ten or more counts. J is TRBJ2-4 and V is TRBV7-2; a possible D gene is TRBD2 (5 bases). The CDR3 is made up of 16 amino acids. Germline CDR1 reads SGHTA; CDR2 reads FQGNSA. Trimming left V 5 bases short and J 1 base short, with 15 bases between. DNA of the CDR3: TGTGCCAGCAGCCGGGGTCCTTCGGGGGCCAAAAACATTCAGTACTTC. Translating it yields CASSRGPSGAKNIQYF.

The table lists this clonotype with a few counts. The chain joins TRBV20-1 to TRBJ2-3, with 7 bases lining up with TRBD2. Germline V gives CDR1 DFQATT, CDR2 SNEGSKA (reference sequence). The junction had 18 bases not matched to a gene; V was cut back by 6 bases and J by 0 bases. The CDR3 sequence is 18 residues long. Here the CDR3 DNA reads TGCAGTGCCCCCCTTCGAGGCGGGGGAGGCCCTAGCACAGATACGCAGTATTTT. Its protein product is CSAPLRGGGGPSTDTQYF.

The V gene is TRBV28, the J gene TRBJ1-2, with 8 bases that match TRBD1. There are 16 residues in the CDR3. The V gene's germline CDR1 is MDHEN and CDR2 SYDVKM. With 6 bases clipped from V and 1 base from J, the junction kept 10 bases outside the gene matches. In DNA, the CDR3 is TGTGCCAGCAGGCCTGATGGGACAGGTGGTAACTATGGCTACACCTTC. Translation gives CASRPDGTGGNYGYTF.

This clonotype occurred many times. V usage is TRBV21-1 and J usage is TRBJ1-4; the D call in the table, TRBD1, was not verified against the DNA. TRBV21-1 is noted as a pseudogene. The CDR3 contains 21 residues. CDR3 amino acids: CASSKDVRGRDPPTSNEKLFF. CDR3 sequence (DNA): TGTGCCAGCAGCAAAGATGTCAGGGGGCGGGATCCCCCCACAAGTAATGAAAAACTGTTTTTT.

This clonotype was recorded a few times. The CDR3 protein is CASSPVPGLAGGPDEQFF. The DNA for the CDR3 is TGTGCCAGCAGCCCCGTACCGGGACTAGCGGGGGGGCCTGATGAGCAGTTCTTC. The chain couples TRBV6-5 to TRBJ2-1; 16 nucleotides line up with TRBD2. The CDR3 covers 18 residues. Germline CDR1 reads MNHEY; CDR2 reads SVGAGI. Germline trimming cut 6 bases from V and 8 bases from J; bases unmatched to any gene: 13.

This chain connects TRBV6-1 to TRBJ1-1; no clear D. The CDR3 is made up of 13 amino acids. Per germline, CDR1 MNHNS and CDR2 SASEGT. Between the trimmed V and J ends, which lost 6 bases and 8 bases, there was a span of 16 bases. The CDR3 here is CASRPGVPGEAFF. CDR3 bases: TGTGCCAGCAGGCCGGGTGTCCCGGGCGAAGCTTTCTTT.

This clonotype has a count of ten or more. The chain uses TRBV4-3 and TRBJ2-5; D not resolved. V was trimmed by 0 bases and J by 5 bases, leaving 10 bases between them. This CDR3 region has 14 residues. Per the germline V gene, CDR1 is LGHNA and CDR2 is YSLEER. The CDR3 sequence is CASSQDRALETQYF. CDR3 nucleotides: TGCGCCAGCAGCCAAGATCGGGCTCTGGAGACCCAGTACTTC.

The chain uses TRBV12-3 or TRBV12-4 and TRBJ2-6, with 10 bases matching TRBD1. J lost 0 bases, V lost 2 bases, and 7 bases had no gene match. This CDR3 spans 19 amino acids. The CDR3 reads CASSLSWDRGFSGANVLTF. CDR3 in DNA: TGTGCCAGCAGTTTATCGTGGGACAGGGGCTTCTCTGGGGCCAACGTCCTGACTTTC.

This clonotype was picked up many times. The CDR3 loop is CSGGTGRNIQYF. CDR3 in DNA: TGCAGCGGTGGGACAGGGCGGAACATTCAGTACTTC. The chain joins TRBV29-1 to TRBJ2-4; TRBD1 aligns across 9 bases. V was clipped by 7 bases and J by 7 bases; unmatched bases: 5. The CDR3 length is 12 residues. The germline V gene encodes CDR1 SQVTM and CDR2 ANQGSEA.